The TCR beta chain described here comes from a study of blood T cell repertoires in COVID-19. Study-wide context: Spain, Italy and the United States supplied samples that represented acute and convalescent COVID-19. Sources were T cells, B-cell-depleted T cells, or PBMCs; the material itself was cDNA or gDNA.

CDR3 size: 14 residues. Trimming took 10 bases from V and 6 from J, leaving 21 bases between them. Germline lookup yields CDR1 MNHEY and CDR2 SVGAGI. The repertoire was sequenced with immunoSEQ multiplex PCR; TCRdb's copy has only in-frame clones and lacks some. The sample carries some 190,000 clones, roughly 84% recorded once. V gene TRBV6-5 combines with J gene TRBJ1-1; a weak D match, TRBD1 (6 bases). The sequence was collected from a woman aged 40 to 49 who had recovered from COVID-19. The sequencing sample was made of peripheral blood. CDR3 coding DNA: TGTGCCACCGCGGGGGGGCCTACAGGGTCTGAAGCTTTCTTT. This gives the protein CATAGGPTGSEAFF.